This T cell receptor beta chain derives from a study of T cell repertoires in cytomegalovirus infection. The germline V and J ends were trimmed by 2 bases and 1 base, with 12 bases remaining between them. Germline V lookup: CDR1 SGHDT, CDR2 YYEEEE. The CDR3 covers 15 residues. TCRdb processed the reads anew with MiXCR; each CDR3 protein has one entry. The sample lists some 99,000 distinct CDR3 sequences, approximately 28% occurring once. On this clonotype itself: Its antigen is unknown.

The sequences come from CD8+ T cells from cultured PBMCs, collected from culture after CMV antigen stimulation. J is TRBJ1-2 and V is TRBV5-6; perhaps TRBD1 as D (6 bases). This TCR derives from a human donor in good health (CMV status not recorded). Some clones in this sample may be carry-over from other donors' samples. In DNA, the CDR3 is TGTGCCAGCAGCTTCTGGACAGAGATTAACTATGGCTACACCTTC. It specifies CASSFWTEINYGYTF.